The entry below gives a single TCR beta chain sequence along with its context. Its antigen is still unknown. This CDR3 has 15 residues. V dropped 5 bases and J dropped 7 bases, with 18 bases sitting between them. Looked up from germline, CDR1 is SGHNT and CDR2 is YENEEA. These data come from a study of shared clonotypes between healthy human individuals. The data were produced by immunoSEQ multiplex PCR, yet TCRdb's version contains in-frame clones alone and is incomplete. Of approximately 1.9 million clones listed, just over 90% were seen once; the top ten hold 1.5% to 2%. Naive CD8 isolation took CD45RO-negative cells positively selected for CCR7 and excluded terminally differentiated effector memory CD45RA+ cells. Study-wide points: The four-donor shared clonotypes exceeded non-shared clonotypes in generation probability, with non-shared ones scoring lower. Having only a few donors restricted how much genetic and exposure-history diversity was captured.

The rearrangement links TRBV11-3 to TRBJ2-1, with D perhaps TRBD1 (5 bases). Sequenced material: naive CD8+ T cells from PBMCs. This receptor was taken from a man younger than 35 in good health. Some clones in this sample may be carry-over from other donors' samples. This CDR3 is CASSQLQGGLNEQFF. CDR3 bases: TGTGCCAGCAGCCAATTGCAGGGTGGATTAAATGAGCAGTTCTTC. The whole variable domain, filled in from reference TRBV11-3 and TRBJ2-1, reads EAGVVQSPRYKIIEKKQPVAFWCNPISGHNTLYWYLQNLGQGPELLIRYENEEAVDDSQLPKDRFSAERLKGVDSTLKIQPAELGDSAVYLCASSQLQGGLNEQFFGPGTRLTVL.